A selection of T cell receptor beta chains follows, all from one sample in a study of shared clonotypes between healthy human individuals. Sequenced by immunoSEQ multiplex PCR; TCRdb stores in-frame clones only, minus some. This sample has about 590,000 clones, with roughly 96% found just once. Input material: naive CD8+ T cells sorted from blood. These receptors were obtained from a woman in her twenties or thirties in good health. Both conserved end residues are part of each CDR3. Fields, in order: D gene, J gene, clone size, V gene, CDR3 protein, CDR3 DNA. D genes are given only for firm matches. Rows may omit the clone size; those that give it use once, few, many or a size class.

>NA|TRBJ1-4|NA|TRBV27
CASSLYGGMNEKLFF
TGTGCCAGCAGTTTATATGGGGGTATGAATGAAAAACTGTTTTTT
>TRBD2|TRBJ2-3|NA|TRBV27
CASRNRETSVRGWRPDTQYF
TGTGCCAGTCGAAACCGGGAGACTAGCGTTAGGGGGTGGCGTCCAGATACGCAGTATTTT
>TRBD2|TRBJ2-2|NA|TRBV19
CASRGLAMSTGELFF
TGTGCCAGTAGGGGACTAGCCATGAGCACCGGGGAGCTGTTTTTT
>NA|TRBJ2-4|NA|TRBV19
CASSNHTGTLKNIQYF
TGTGCCAGTAGTAACCACACAGGGACGCTCAAAAACATTCAGTACTTC
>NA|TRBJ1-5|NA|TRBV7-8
CASSLLREGQPQHF
TGTGCCAGCAGCTTACTCAGGGAAGGACAGCCCCAGCATTTT
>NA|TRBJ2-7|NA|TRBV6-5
CASSNWVRDTSYEQYF
TGTGCCAGCAGTAACTGGGTGAGGGACACCTCCTACGAGCAGTACTTC
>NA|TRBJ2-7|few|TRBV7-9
CASSDTRVSHEQYF
TGTGCCAGCAGCGACACGAGGGTTTCCCACGAGCAGTACTTC
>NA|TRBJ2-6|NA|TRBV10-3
CAISGARCIQSRANVLTF
TGTGCCATCAGTGGGGCTCGCTGTATACAAAGTCGGGCCAACGTCCTGACTTTC
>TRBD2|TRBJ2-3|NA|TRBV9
CASSVEGTSGVTDTQYF
TGTGCCAGCAGCGTAGAAGGAACTAGCGGGGTCACAGATACGCAGTATTTT
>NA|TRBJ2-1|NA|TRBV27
CASSSGQNPYNEQFF
TGTGCCAGCAGTTCAGGACAGAATCCCTACAATGAGCAGTTCTTC
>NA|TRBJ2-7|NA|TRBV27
CASSIYFTDGAGNEQYF
TGTGCCAGCAGCATATATTTTACTGACGGCGCAGGAAACGAGCAGTACTTC
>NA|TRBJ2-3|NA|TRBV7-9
CASSLPGQDTDTQYF
TGTGCCAGCAGCTTACCGGGACAAGACACAGATACGCAGTATTTT
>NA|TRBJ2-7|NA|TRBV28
CASSPPLDALTYEQYF
TGTGCCAGCAGTCCCCCACTAGACGCCTTAACTTACGAGCAGTACTTC
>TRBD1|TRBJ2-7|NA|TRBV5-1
CASSPGTVRRSYEQYF
TGCGCCAGCAGCCCGGGGACAGTTCGACGATCCTACGAGCAGTACTTC
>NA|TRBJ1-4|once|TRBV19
CASSESPSAGLGEKLFF
TGTGCCAGTAGTGAAAGTCCGTCGGCAGGACTTGGAGAAAAACTGTTTTTT
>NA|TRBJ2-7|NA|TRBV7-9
CASSSTGEQYF
TGTGCCAGCAGCTCGACCGGGGAGCAGTACTTC
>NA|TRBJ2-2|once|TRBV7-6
CASSLYGVPGDSNTGELFF
TGTGCCAGCAGCTTATATGGGGTGCCCGGTGATTCGAACACCGGGGAGCTGTTTTTT
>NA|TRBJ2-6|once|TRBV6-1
CASSEALGSNVLTF
TGTGCCAGCAGTGAGGCTTTGGGGTCTAACGTCCTGACTTTC
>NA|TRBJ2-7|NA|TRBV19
CASSPNRWYEQYF
TGTGCCAGTAGTCCAAACAGGTGGTACGAGCAGTACTTC
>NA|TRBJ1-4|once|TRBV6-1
CASSDLRREVSNEKLFF
TGTGCCAGCAGTGACCTACGGCGGGAAGTTAGTAATGAAAAACTGTTTTTT
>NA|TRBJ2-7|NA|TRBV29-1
CSVSWSLSYEQYF
TGCAGCGTTTCTTGGTCACTATCCTACGAGCAGTACTTC
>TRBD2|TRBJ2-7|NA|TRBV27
CASSFPRPDGGYEQYF
TGTGCCAGCAGTTTTCCTCGTCCTGACGGGGGGTACGAGCAGTACTTC